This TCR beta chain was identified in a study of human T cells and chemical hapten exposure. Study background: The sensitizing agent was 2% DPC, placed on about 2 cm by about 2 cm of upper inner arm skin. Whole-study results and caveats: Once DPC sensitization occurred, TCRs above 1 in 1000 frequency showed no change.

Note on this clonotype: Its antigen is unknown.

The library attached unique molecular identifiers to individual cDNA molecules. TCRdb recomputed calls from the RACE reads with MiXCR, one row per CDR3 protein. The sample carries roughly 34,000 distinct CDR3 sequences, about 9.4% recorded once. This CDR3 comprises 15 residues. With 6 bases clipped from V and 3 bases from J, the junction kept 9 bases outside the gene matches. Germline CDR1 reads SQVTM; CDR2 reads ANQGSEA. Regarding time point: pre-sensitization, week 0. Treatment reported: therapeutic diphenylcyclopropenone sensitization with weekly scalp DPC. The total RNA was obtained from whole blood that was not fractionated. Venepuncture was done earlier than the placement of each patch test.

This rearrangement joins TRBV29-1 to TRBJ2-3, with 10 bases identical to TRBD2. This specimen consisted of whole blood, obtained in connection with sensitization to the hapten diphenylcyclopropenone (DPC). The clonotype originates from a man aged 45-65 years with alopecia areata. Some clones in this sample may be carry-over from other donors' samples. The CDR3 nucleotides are TGCAGCGTGACGAGGGGACTAGCGACGACAGATACGCAGTATTTT. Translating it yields CSVTRGLATTDTQYF.